The 5 T cell receptor beta chains presented below share a single source sample, sequenced in a study of blood T cell repertoires in COVID-19. The repertoire was sequenced with immunoSEQ multiplex PCR; TCRdb's copy has only in-frame clones and lacks some. Among about 200,000 clones, about 86% were seen once, and the ten largest hold 2.2%. Material for sequencing was peripheral blood. The receptors were sampled from a woman between 50 and 59 years old with acute or convalescent COVID-19.

This chain uses TRBV30 with TRBJ2-7; 9 nucleotides line up with TRBD2. CDR1 and CDR2 (germline): GTSNPN, SVGIG (reference sequence). The CDR3 has 15 residues. V shed 2 bases, J shed 2 bases, and the junction held 7 bases outside the gene matches. This chain's CDR3 is CAWSFSGRAAYEQYF. The CDR3 bases are TGTGCCTGGAGTTTTAGCGGGAGAGCGGCCTACGAGCAGTACTTC.

Only a few counts were recorded for this clone. V is TRBV15 and J is TRBJ2-5; TRBD2 matches at 13 bases. J lost 1 base, V lost 1 base, and 0 bases had no gene match. Germline CDR1 LNHNV, CDR2 YYDKDF (reference sequence). CDR3 length: 16 amino acids. For the CDR3, the DNA is TGTGCCACCAGCAGAGGGACTAGCGGGGGCCAAGAGACCCAGTACTTC. Amino acids: CATSRGTSGGQETQYF.

V and J are TRBV5-4 and TRBJ2-2; TRBD2 matches 14 bases. CDR3 size: 19 residues. Trimming took 4 bases from V and 0 from J; bases not matched to a gene: 8. Germline lookup yields CDR1 SGHNT and CDR2 YYREEE (reference sequence). The CDR3 region is CASSPGGLAGATNTGELFF. In DNA form, the CDR3 reads TGTGCCAGCAGCCCAGGGGGACTAGCGGGGGCAACGAACACCGGGGAGCTGTTTTTT.

The chain couples TRBV29-1 to TRBJ1-5; unclear D gene. Trimming shortened V by 4 bases and J by 2 bases, and 9 bases separated the two germline ends. Germline CDR1 reads SQVTM; CDR2 reads ANQGSEA. CDR3 length equals 13 residues. CDR3 DNA: TGCAGCGTTGTAGCTTTCGGCAATCAGCCCCAGCATTTT. This encodes CSVVAFGNQPQHF.

This chain joins TRBV29-1 and TRBJ2-1; 9 bases match TRBD2. V gave up 4 bases and J gave up 7 bases; unmatched junction bases: 14. CDR1 and CDR2 (germline): SQVTM, ANQGSEA. The CDR3 loop spans 16 amino acids. This chain's CDR3 is CSVGLVAGDPKNEQFF. In DNA, the CDR3 is TGCAGCGTTGGATTAGTAGCGGGAGACCCCAAAAATGAGCAGTTCTTC.